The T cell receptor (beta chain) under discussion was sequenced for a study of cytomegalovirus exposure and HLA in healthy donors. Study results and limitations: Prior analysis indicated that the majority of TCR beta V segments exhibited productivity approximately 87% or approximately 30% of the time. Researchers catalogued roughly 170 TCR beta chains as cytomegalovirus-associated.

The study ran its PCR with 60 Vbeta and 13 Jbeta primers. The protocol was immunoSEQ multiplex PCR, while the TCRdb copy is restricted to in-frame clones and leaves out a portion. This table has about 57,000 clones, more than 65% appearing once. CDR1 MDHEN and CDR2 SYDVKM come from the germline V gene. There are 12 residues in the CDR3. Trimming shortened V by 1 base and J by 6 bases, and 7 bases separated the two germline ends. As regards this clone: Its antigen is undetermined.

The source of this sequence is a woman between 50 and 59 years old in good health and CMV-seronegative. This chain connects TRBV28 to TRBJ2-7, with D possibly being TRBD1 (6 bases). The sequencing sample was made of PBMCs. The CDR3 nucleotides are TGTGCCAGCAGTTTATCCAGGGGCGAGCAGTACTTC. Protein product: CASSLSRGEQYF.